The sample holds a few counts of the clone carrying this T cell receptor beta chain. Its antigen is not identified. The record originates from a study of CD8 T cells in ankylosing spondylitis. Findings of the study overall: Disease-linked clones reportedly concentrated significantly in matched ankylosing spondylitis synovial fluid.

TCRdb re-called the 5' RACE reads with MiXCR, one entry per CDR3 protein. Seen here are some 130,000 distinct CDR3 sequences, roughly an eighth observed once, and the top ten hold around 3%. This CDR3 region has 13 residues. The ends lost 2 bases at V and 12 bases at J; junction bases unmatched: 3. This receptor was identified in a female donor with ankylosing spondylitis or in good health (not recorded which). The chain has TRBV12-3 or TRBV12-4 and TRBJ2-1; TRBD2 matches 11 bases. Sequenced material: blood, either unsorted or a sorted T cell fraction (not recorded which). CDR3 sequence reads: CASSLMLAGGQFF. The CDR3 nucleotides are TGTGCCAGCAGTTTAATGCTAGCGGGGGGGCAGTTCTTC.